The 19 T cell receptor beta chains below come from one sample, sequenced in a study of cytomegalovirus exposure and HLA in healthy donors. It was with 60 Vbeta and 13 Jbeta primers that the PCR ran. Profiled with immunoSEQ multiplex PCR; TCRdb holds only in-frame clones, not every one. Of around 150,000 clones listed, less than 80% are singletons. The material sequenced was PBMCs. The receptors were gathered from a female donor in good health and CMV-seropositive.

This chain uses TRBV5-1 with TRBJ1-4, with D possibly TRBD1 on 5 matching bases. The CDR3 has 14 residues. Germline lookup yields CDR1 SGHRS and CDR2 YFSETQ. V lost 0 bases, J lost 3 bases, and 6 bases lay in between. CDR3 in DNA: TGCGCCAGCAGCTTGGGACAGTCTAATGAAAAACTGTTTTTT. Protein: CASSLGQSNEKLFF.

The rearrangement joins TRBV14 to TRBJ1-2; D is unclear. The CDR3 extends over 16 amino acids. Trimming left V 0 bases short and J 0 bases short, with 11 bases between. Germline CDR1 is SGHDN and CDR2 is FVKESK. CDR3 loop: CASSQDSALANYGYTF. The CDR3, as DNA: TGTGCCAGCAGCCAAGATTCCGCCTTAGCTAACTATGGCTACACCTTC.

There are a few counts of this clone. V is TRBV5-1 and J is TRBJ2-5; TRBD2 agrees at 9 bases. Looked up from germline, CDR1 is SGHRS and CDR2 is YFSETQ. The CDR3 runs 13 residues. Trimming cost V 6 bases and J 2 bases; bases outside gene matches: 2. CDR3 sequence reads: CASTSGEQETQYF. Written as DNA, the CDR3 is TGCGCCAGCACTAGCGGGGAACAAGAGACCCAGTACTTC.

V gene TRBV30 combines with J gene TRBJ1-6; D possibly corresponds to TRBD1 (6 bases). V was pared by 2 bases and J by 9 bases, with 11 bases between. Germline V CDR1 and CDR2: GTSNPN, SVGIG (reference sequence). This CDR3 spans 13 amino acids. CDR3 in DNA: TGTGCCTGGAGTCCAGGGGAACTTTCACCCCTCCACTTT. This codes for CAWSPGELSPLHF.

This clone occurred once. The J gene is TRBJ1-6, the V gene TRBV7-2; 10 bases fit TRBD1. Trimming took 5 bases from V and 9 from J; bases not matched to a gene: 7. This CDR3 has 15 residues. The V gene's germline CDR1 is SGHTA and CDR2 FQGNSA. DNA of the CDR3: TGTGCCAGCAGCGTCACCGGGACAGGGGCTTCACCCCTCCACTTT. This gives the protein CASSVTGTGASPLHF.

The rearrangement joins TRBV11-2 to TRBJ2-7; unclear D gene. CDR1 SGHAT and CDR2 FQNNGV come from the germline V gene. V lost 1 base and J lost 6, with 10 bases in between. This CDR3 spans 13 amino acids. Here the CDR3 reads CASSLGTETEQYF. Here the CDR3 DNA reads TGTGCCAGCAGCTTAGGCACAGAGACCGAGCAGTACTTC.

The genes are TRBV19 and TRBJ1-1; perhaps TRBD1 as D (5 bases). CDR3 length: 14 residues. In germline, CDR1 is LNHDA, CDR2 SQIVND (reference sequence). Trimming pared 7 bases from V and 0 bases from J, leaving 12 bases between. The CDR3, as DNA: TGTGCCAGTACCATGGAACAGGTGAACACTGAAGCTTTCTTT. Amino acids: CASTMEQVNTEAFF.

This clone was picked up a small number of times. The chain recombines TRBV5-4 with TRBJ2-3, with 10 bases identical to TRBD2. This CDR3 is built from 16 residues. The V segment lost 0 bases and the J segment 4 bases; nucleotides outside the gene matches: 5. Per germline, CDR1 SGHNT and CDR2 YYREEE (reference sequence). As DNA, the CDR3 is TGTGCCAGCAGCTTGGCAAGCGGGGGGGCCCCAGATACGCAGTATTTT. This codes for CASSLASGGAPDTQYF.

This clone is labeled medium-sized. The chain links TRBV10-2 to TRBJ1-5; unclear D gene. This CDR3 contains 12 residues. In germline, CDR1 is WSHSY, CDR2 SAAADI. Trimming took off 3 bases at V and 7 bases at J, with 7 bases between the two ends. This CDR3 reads CASSDYRQPQHF. As DNA, the CDR3 is TGCGCCAGCAGTGATTATCGGCAGCCCCAGCATTTT.

The chain carries TRBV28 and TRBJ1-2, with TRBD1 matching 7 bases. The germline gives CDR1 MDHEN, CDR2 SYDVKM. CDR3 length equals 14 residues. J gave up 7 bases and V 2 bases, and 7 bases lay outside the gene matches. The CDR3 DNA sequence: TGTGCCAGCAGTTTAACGACAGGGCGGTCTGGCTACACCTTC. Translating gives CASSLTTGRSGYTF.

The chain has TRBV19 and TRBJ1-3; D unresolved. Germline V gene lookup returns CDR1 LNHDA and CDR2 SQIVND (reference sequence). The V and J ends lost 2 bases and 0 bases respectively, with 11 bases between them. CDR3 size: 16 residues. As DNA, the CDR3 is TGTGCCAGTAGTATAAAGCGATCCCTCTCTGGAAACACCATATATTTT. This codes for CASSIKRSLSGNTIYF.

The table lists this clone with a few counts. The J gene is TRBJ1-4, the V gene TRBV11-2; 8 bases agree with TRBD1. With V trimmed by 0 bases and J by 6 bases, 3 bases remained unmatched. Germline V gene data show CDR1 as SGHAT and CDR2 as FQNNGV. The CDR3 totals 15 residues. CDR3 sequence: CASSLEQGVDEKLFF. Here the CDR3 DNA reads TGTGCCAGCAGCTTAGAACAGGGGGTTGATGAAAAACTGTTTTTT.

The chain combines TRBV9 with TRBJ1-2; 7 positions agree with TRBD1. There are 13 residues in the CDR3. Germline CDR1 and CDR2: SGDLS and YYNGEE. J was trimmed by 2 bases and V by 3 bases; bases with no gene match: 1. The CDR3 bases are TGTGCCAGCAGCGAACAGGGGAACTATGGCTACACCTTC. Amino acids: CASSEQGNYGYTF. The full variable domain, with the rest looked up from reference TRBV9 and TRBJ1-2, is DSGVTQTPKHLITATGQRVTLRCSPRSGDLSVYWYQQSLDQGLQFLIQYYNGEERAKGNILERFSAQQFPDLHSELNLSSLELGDSALYFCASSEQGNYGYTFGSGTRLTVV.

V usage is TRBV6-4 and J usage is TRBJ2-2; the D is unclear. With 3 bases removed from V and 6 bases from J, the gap between germline ends came to 11 bases. Per the germline V gene, CDR1 is MRHNA and CDR2 is SNTAGT. The CDR3 consists of 14 residues. The CDR3: CASSEKSESGELFF. The CDR3 DNA sequence: TGTGCCAGCAGTGAAAAATCGGAGTCCGGGGAGCTGTTTTTT.

The chain combines TRBV15 with TRBJ2-2; TRBD1 might be the D (6 bases). The CDR3 loop spans 14 amino acids. The ends were cut back, 10 bases at V and 6 bases at J, with 18 bases in the middle. CDR1 LNHNV and CDR2 YYDKDF come from the germline V gene (reference sequence). The CDR3 is CAITKGGIAGELFF. Written as DNA, the CDR3 is TGTGCCATCACTAAAGGGGGAATCGCCGGGGAGCTGTTTTTT.

The table lists this clone with a count of one. This sequence joins TRBV4-1 and TRBJ2-3, with 11 bases identical to TRBD2. The trim removed 4 bases at V and 2 bases at J, leaving 17 bases unmatched. The CDR3 is 20 residues long. Germline CDR1 reads MGHRA; CDR2 reads YSYEKL. CDR3 DNA: TGCGCCAGCAGCCTTAACCGGCTAGCGGGAGGAGTGGGAAACACAGATACGCAGTATTTT. Amino acids: CASSLNRLAGGVGNTDTQYF.

The chain carries TRBV2 and TRBJ2-3, with D unresolved. The CDR3 has 14 amino acids. Trimming removed 4 bases at V and 0 bases at J, with 8 bases between. Germline CDR1 SNHLY, CDR2 FYNNEI. DNA for the CDR3: TGTGCCAGCAGTGGGGCGCCAAGCACAGATACGCAGTATTTT. Protein sequence: CASSGAPSTDTQYF. Full variable domain (missing parts from reference TRBV2 and TRBJ2-3): EPEVTQTPSHQVTQMGQEVILRCVPISNHLYFYWYRQILGQKVEFLVSFYNNEISEKSEIFDDQFSVERPDGSNFTLKIRSTKLEDSAMYFCASSGAPSTDTQYFGPGTRLTVL.

Points on this clone: Relative to the germline gene, one junction end is altered; a read error may explain this. This same CDR3 is encoded by further DNA sequences in the sample. This chain links TRBV4-2 with TRBJ2-7, with D unresolved. CDR1 is LGHNA and CDR2 is YNFKEQ in the germline V gene. This CDR3 is 14 amino acids long. CDR3 in DNA: TGTGCCAGCAGCTCACGACTGACGTCCTACGAGCAATACTTC. It translates to CASSSRLTSYEQYF.

The genes are TRBV13 and TRBJ2-5, with 8 bases aligning to TRBD2. With the DNA end fitting TRBJ2-7 better, the J assignment may be wrong. This CDR3 has 14 residues. CDR1 and CDR2 from the germline V gene are PRHDT and FYEKMQ (reference sequence). CDR3 sequence reads: CASSLRGVDYEQYF. Here the CDR3 DNA reads TGTGCCAGCAGCTTGCGGGGGGTGGACTACGAGCAGTACTTC.